This TCR beta chain was obtained from a study of blood T cell repertoires in COVID-19 (dated by TCRdb to 2018 to 2021). Regarding the research as a whole: The collaborator samples originated in the United States, Italy and Spain and spanned the acute and convalescent phases of COVID-19. Where available, HLA class I and class II types were obtained from metadata supplied by the sample provider rather than from assay-based typing. Nearly every sample came with metadata listing a de-identified subject ID, COVID-19 status, age in years and sex. The material from the prospective study consisted of cDNA or gDNA derived from T cells, B-cell-depleted T cells, or PBMCs. The repertoires were released in a freely available public database meant as a resource for research on the immune response to SARS-CoV-2. Subjects who had been exposed to COVID-19, were actively infected with it, or had recovered from it provided the deeply sampled blood TCRbeta repertoires that made up the dataset. Samples came from the ongoing ImmuneRACE study (first 160 participants) plus 1,254 subjects from 6 global collaborators.

Enrolling through a virtual design, the prospective study's participants ranged in age from roughly 18 to 90 years and lived across 24 United States geographic areas. To assign participants to cohorts, the prospective study relied on clinical history that participants themselves reported in a screening survey and a study questionnaire. Mobile phlebotomists in the prospective study collected whole blood, serum and a nasopharyngeal or oropharyngeal swab from every participant. Over a roughly two-month period, participants in the prospective study had the option of providing additional blood draws and questionnaires. Before DNA extraction, blood samples from the prospective study were shipped at room temperature or frozen. TCRbeta CDR3 regions were amplified from genomic DNA by means of the immunoSEQ Assay, a bias-controlled multiplex PCR. For the original study's pipeline: The number of nucleated cells in each sample was estimated by amplification of reference gene primers within the assay. Sequence reads were collapsed and filtered to measure the absolute abundance of every unique TCRbeta CDR3 rearrangement. For each sample, productive Simpson clonality was calculated by taking the square root of Simpson's diversity index across productive rearrangements. The clones in this table, taken by TCRdb from immuneACCESS, are in-frame only. Not every clone is retained; where verified, under half of the shortfall comes from an unresolved V gene, and the cause of the rest is unknown. Clonal size and the V and J genes are those of that table, whereas D and trimming came from the DNA. A total of about 210,000 clones appear in this sample, around 81% of them only once. Of the sample, under 4.5% falls within the top ten clones.

What the study reported, not specific to this receptor: The amount of clinical and demographic metadata varied by source and participant and was provided uncurated.

Including cysteine and phenylalanine, the CDR3 has 15 amino acids. Just the 45-base CDR3 DNA is kept, in frame starting at base 1. A distance of 13 bases separates the germline ends of V and J, which lose 2 bases and 5 bases respectively. The CDR1 and CDR2 encoded by the germline V gene are MNHEY and SVGAGI. This clone was counted between two and nine times. Its cognate antigen has yet to be identified. The record has no base qualities; no much larger clone is one base away. The rearrangement joined TRBV6-5 to TRBJ1-5; a tentative D call is TRBD1 (5 bases match). The sequencing input was PBMCs or T cells enriched from blood (not recorded which). The TCR comes from a man aged 25 to 40 with acute COVID-19. CDR3 region: CASSYLTERHQPQHF. The DNA sequence reads TGTGCCAGCAGTTACCTGACAGAACGGCATCAGCCCCAGCATTTT.